This TCR beta chain was documented in a study of blood T cell repertoires in COVID-19. Repertoires were generated with immunoSEQ multiplex PCR, while TCRdb's copy carries only in-frame clones and drops some. Altogether some 87,000 clones are present, 92% being singletons, with the ten largest covering 6.3%. Only a few counts were recorded for this clone. This CDR3 has 14 amino acids. Trimming took 6 bases from V and 8 from J, leaving 19 bases between them. Germline assignment: CDR1 MNHEY and CDR2 SVGAGI. This sequence was found in a woman aged 55-70 years with active COVID-19. The chain joins TRBV6-5 to TRBJ1-2, with D perhaps TRBD1 (6 bases). Sequencing was carried out using peripheral blood. CDR3 coding DNA: TGTGCCAGCAGCGTCATACAGGGTGGTGACGGCTACACCTTC. It encodes CASSVIQGGDGYTF.